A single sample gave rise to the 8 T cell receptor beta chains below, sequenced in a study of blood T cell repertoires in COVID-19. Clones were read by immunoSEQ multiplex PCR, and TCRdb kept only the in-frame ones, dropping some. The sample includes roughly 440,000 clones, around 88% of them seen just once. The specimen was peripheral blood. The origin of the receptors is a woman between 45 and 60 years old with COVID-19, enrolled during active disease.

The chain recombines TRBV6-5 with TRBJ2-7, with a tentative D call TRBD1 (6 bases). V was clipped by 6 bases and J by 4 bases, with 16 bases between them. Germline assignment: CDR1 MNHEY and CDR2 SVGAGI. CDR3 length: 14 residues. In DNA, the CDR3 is TGTGCCAGCAGCCTGCTTGGACAGCATTACGAGCAGTACTTC. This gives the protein CASSLLGQHYEQYF.

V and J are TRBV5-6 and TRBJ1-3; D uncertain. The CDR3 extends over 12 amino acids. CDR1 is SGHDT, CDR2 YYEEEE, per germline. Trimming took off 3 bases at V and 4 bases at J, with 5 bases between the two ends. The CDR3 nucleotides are TGTGCCAGCAGCTCGCAGGGAAACACCATATATTTT. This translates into CASSSQGNTIYF.

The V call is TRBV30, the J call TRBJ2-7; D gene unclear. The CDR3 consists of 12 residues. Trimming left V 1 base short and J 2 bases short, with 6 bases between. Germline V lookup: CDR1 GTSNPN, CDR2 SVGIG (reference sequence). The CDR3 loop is CAWSAGAYEQYF. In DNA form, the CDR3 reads TGTGCCTGGAGTGCGGGTGCCTACGAGCAGTACTTC.

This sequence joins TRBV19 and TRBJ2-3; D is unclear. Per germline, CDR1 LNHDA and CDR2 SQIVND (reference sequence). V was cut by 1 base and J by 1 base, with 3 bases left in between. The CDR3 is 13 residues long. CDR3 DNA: TGTGCCAGTAGTATAGCCGGCACAGATACGCAGTATTTT. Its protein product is CASSIAGTDTQYF. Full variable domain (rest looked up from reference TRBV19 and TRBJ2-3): DGGITQSPKYLFRKEGQNVTLSCEQNLNHDAMYWYRQDPGQGLRLIYYSQIVNDFQKGDIAEGYSVSREKKESFPLTVTSAQKNPTAFYLCASSIAGTDTQYFGPGTRLTVL.

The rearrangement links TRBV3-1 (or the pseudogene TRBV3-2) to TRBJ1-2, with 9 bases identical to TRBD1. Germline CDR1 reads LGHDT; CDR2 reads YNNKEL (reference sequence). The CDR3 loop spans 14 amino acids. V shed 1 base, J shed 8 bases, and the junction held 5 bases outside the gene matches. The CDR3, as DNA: TGTGCCAGCAGCCAAGCCGGGACAGGGATAGGCTACACCTTC. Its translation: CASSQAGTGIGYTF.

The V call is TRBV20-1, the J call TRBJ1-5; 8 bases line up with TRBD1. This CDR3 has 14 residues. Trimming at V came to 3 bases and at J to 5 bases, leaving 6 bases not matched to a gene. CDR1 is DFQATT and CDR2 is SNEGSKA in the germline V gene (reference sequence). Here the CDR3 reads CSASPTGADQPQHF. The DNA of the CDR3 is TGCAGTGCTAGTCCGACAGGGGCGGATCAGCCCCAGCATTTT.

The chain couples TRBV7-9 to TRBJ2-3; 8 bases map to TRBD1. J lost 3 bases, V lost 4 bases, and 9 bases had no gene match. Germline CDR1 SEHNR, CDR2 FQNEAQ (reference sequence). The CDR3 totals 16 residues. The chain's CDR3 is CASSSPMTGETDTQYF. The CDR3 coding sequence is TGTGCCAGCAGCTCCCCGATGACAGGGGAAACAGATACGCAGTATTTT.

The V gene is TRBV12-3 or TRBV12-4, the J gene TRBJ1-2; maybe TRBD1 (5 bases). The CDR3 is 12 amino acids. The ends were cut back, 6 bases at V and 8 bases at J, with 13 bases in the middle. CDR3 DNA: TGTGCCAGCAGCCTGCAGGGAACCGGCTACACCTTC. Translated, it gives CASSLQGTGYTF.